Listed here are 4 T cell receptor beta chains from one sample, sequenced in a study of blood T cell repertoires in COVID-19. Profiling relied on immunoSEQ multiplex PCR, and the TCRdb table lists in-frame clones only, not all of them. Here the sample spans 120,000 or so clones, 81% being singletons. The sequencing input was peripheral blood. These receptors originate from a man in his thirties or forties with COVID-19, enrolled during active disease.

The chain is built from TRBV28 and TRBJ1-1; 9 bases fit TRBD1. Germline V lookup: CDR1 MDHEN, CDR2 SYDVKM. The junction had 9 bases not matched to a gene; V was cut back by 5 bases and J by 5 bases. CDR3 length: 15 residues. CDR3 coding DNA: TGTGCCAGCAGTGGCTCGGGACAGGGTCGTACTGAAGCTTTCTTT. Amino acid sequence: CASSGSGQGRTEAFF.

V usage is TRBV5-1 and J usage is TRBJ2-7; 9 nucleotides line up with TRBD1. V shed 2 bases, J shed 7 bases, and the junction held 7 bases outside the gene matches. The CDR3 totals 14 residues. Looked up from germline, CDR1 is SGHRS and CDR2 is YFSETQ. DNA for the CDR3: TGCGCCAGCAGCTTATGGACAGGGGCGGGAGAGCAGTACTTC. This translates into CASSLWTGAGEQYF.

This clone appeared once. The V and J genes are TRBV5-5 and TRBJ1-5, with 7 bases aligning to TRBD1. This CDR3 contains 14 residues. Germline V gene data show CDR1 as SGHKS and CDR2 as YYEKEE (reference sequence). With 2 bases clipped from V and 4 bases from J, the junction kept 3 bases outside the gene matches. CDR3 in amino acids: CASSFVGQNQPQHF. The CDR3 region has the DNA TGTGCCAGCAGCTTTGTGGGACAGAATCAGCCCCAGCATTTT. Using reference TRBV5-5 and TRBJ1-5 for the parts outside the CDR3, the full variable domain is DAGVTQSPTHLIKTRGQQVTLRCSPISGHKSVSWYQQVLGQGPQFIFQYYEKEERGRGNFPDRFSARQFPNYSSELNVNALLLGDSALYLCASSFVGQNQPQHFGDGTRLSIL.

J is TRBJ1-2 and V is TRBV9; 7 bases are a match to TRBD1. The germline V gene has CDR1 SGDLS and CDR2 YYNGEE. The CDR3 covers 15 residues. V was clipped by 3 bases and J by 8 bases; unmatched bases: 13. CDR3 in DNA: TGTGCCAGCAGCGACCCCCCGGGACAGCCGAGCGGCTACACCTTC. Protein: CASSDPPGQPSGYTF.